The 4 T cell receptor beta chains given below trace back to one sample, sequenced in a study of blood T cell repertoires in COVID-19. Sequencing was performed with immunoSEQ multiplex PCR; in TCRdb, only in-frame clones are kept and a portion is missing. Of 20,000 to 25,000 clones listed, over 75% are singletons. The sample taken for sequencing was peripheral blood. The receptors here all came from a human donor in a cohort sampled during active COVID-19.

CDR3 residues: CASEYGLKQFF. The CDR3, as DNA: TGTGCCAGCGAGTATGGACTGAAGCAGTTCTTC. The rearrangement joins TRBV27 to TRBJ2-1; possible D gene TRBD2, 5 bases. Trimming took off 8 bases at V and 11 bases at J, with 13 bases between the two ends. This CDR3 region has 11 residues. From germline, CDR1 is MNHEY and CDR2 SMNVEV (reference sequence).

This sequence joins TRBV11-2 and TRBJ2-3; 10 bases line up with TRBD2. The CDR3 is 15 residues long. Per germline, CDR1 SGHAT and CDR2 FQNNGV. The J segment lost 2 bases and the V segment lost 11 bases, leaving 10 bases of the junction unmatched. CDR3 DNA: TGTGCCGGACAGTCGGGACTAGCGTACACAGATACGCAGTATTTT. It codes for CAGQSGLAYTDTQYF. Based on the CDR3 plus reference TRBV11-2 and TRBJ2-3, the full variable domain is EAGVAQSPRYKIIEKRQSVAFWCNPISGHATLYWYQQILGQGPKLLIQFQNNGVVDDSQLPKDRFSAERLKGVDSTLKIQPAKLEDSAVYLCAGQSGLAYTDTQYFGPGTRLTVL.

This chain links TRBV20-1 with TRBJ2-7; TRBD1 or TRBD2 may be the D gene (5 bases each). Germline V gives CDR1 DFQATT, CDR2 SNEGSKA (reference sequence). V was shortened by 3 bases and J by 3 bases, with 12 bases between the two germline ends. The CDR3 covers 13 residues. CDR3 residues: CSASAGRDYEQYF. In DNA form, the CDR3 reads TGCAGTGCTAGTGCGGGCAGGGACTACGAGCAGTACTTC.

The chain uses TRBV18 and TRBJ2-3; 7 bases match TRBD2. Trimming cost V 1 base and J 5 bases; bases outside gene matches: 9. The CDR3 covers 16 residues. CDR1 is KGHSH and CDR2 is LQKENI in the germline V gene. CDR3 loop: CASSPLTGGLEDTQYF. CDR3 in DNA: TGTGCCAGCTCACCACTTACGGGGGGTTTGGAAGATACGCAGTATTTT. The variable domain in full, completed from reference TRBV18 and TRBJ2-3, reads NAGVMQNPRHLVRRRGQEARLRCSPMKGHSHVYWYRQLPEEGLKFMVYLQKENIIDESGMPKERFSAEFPKEGPSILRIQQVVRGDSAAYFCASSPLTGGLEDTQYFGPGTRLTVL.